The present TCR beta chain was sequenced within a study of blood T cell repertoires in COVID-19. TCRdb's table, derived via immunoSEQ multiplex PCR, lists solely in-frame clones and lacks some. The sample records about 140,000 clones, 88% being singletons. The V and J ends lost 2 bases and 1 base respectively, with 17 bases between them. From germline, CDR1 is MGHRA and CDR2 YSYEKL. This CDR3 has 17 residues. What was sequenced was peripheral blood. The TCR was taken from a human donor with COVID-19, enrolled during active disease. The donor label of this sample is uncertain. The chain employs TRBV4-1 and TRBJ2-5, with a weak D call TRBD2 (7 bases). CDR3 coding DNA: TGCGCCAGCAGCCAATCTAGAAGGGGGGAGGGCCAAGAGACCCAGTACTTC. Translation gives CASSQSRRGEGQETQYF.